These 27 T cell receptor beta chains were sequenced from one sample in a study of OX40 agonist ivuxolimab in advanced cancers. Here immunoSEQ multiplex PCR was the method, and the copy in TCRdb shows in-frame clones only, minus some. The table records 90,000 or so clones, nearly 90% of them present only once. Specimen: CD4+ or CD8+ T cells sorted from blood, collected in a trial of the OX40 agonist ivuxolimab. Receptors originate from an adult with an advanced solid tumor such as melanoma, head and neck, liver or kidney cancer.

Of note for this clone: The junction does not match germline at one end; this may be a read error. This rearrangement joins TRBV7-7 to TRBJ2-5, with a possible D match to TRBD1 (5 bases). The germline V gene encodes CDR1 SSHAT and CDR2 FNYEAQ (reference sequence). This CDR3 contains 13 residues. The CDR3 sequence is CASSLAGQGTQYF. Written as DNA, the CDR3 is TGTGCTAGCAGCTTAGCAGGGCAGGGGACCCAGTACTTC.

This clone came up once. The chain carries TRBV19 and TRBJ1-2, with a possible D match to TRBD1 (5 bases). The V end lost 0 bases, the J end lost 4 bases, and 15 bases lay between the germline ends. The CDR3 is made up of 16 amino acids. Germline values: CDR1 LNHDA, CDR2 SQIVND (reference sequence). The chain's CDR3 is CASSIEGTLRVYGYTF. CDR3 bases: TGTGCCAGTAGTATAGAGGGGACTCTGAGGGTCTATGGCTACACCTTC.

V usage is TRBV11-3 and J usage is TRBJ2-7, with 11 bases matching TRBD2. CDR3 length: 14 residues. The ends lost 5 bases at V and 2 bases at J; junction bases unmatched: 2. The germline V gene has CDR1 SGHNT and CDR2 YENEEA. DNA for the CDR3: TGTGCCAGCAGCAAACTAGCGGGAGCCTACGAGCAGTACTTC. Translated, it gives CASSKLAGAYEQYF. Supplemented by reference TRBV11-3 and TRBJ2-7, the full variable domain reads EAGVVQSPRYKIIEKKQPVAFWCNPISGHNTLYWYLQNLGQGPELLIRYENEEAVDDSQLPKDRFSAERLKGVDSTLKIQPAELGDSAVYLCASSKLAGAYEQYFGPGTRLTVT.

The CDR3, as DNA: TGTGCCAGCTCACCTCAGGGGCGGACGGGTGGAAACACCATATATTTT. Translated: CASSPQGRTGGNTIYF. The chain carries TRBV18 and TRBJ1-3, with D possibly matching TRBD1 (6 bases). V shed 3 bases and J shed 3 bases, with 15 bases lying between them. The CDR3 consists of 16 residues. The germline CDR1 and CDR2 sequences are KGHSH and LQKENI.

V is TRBV5-1 and J is TRBJ1-6; D call uncertain. V lost 0 bases and J lost 8, with 9 bases in between. This CDR3 has 14 amino acids. Germline CDR1 is SGHRS and CDR2 is YFSETQ. The CDR3 protein is CASSLGGVDSPLHF. CDR3 coding DNA: TGCGCCAGCAGCTTGGGGGGTGTGGATTCACCCCTCCACTTT.

The chain joins TRBV6-6 to TRBJ2-1; TRBD1 matches 9 bases. The CDR3 length is 16 residues. Germline CDR1 MNHNY, CDR2 SVGAGI (reference sequence). Trimming took 6 bases from V and 5 from J; bases not matched to a gene: 11. The CDR3 nucleotides are TGTGCCAGCAGCCACTCAGCCGGGACAGGGCACAATGAGCAGTTCTTC. Encoded protein: CASSHSAGTGHNEQFF.

V usage is TRBV5-1 and J usage is TRBJ2-5; no firm D call. The germline V gene has CDR1 SGHRS and CDR2 YFSETQ. Trimming cost V 1 base and J 5 bases, with 12 bases left between them. CDR3 length equals 14 residues. CDR3 in DNA: TGCGCCAGCAGCTTGAATCCAGATCGGGAGACCCAGTACTTC. The encoded protein is CASSLNPDRETQYF. The variable domain in full, with the rest retrieved from reference TRBV5-1 and TRBJ2-5, is KAGVTQTPRYLIKTRGQQVTLSCSPISGHRSVSWYQQTPGQGLQFLFEYFSETQRNKGNFPGRFSGRQFSNSRSEMNVSTLELGDSALYLCASSLNPDRETQYFGPGTRLLVL.

This clone was observed once. The chain recombines TRBV9 with TRBJ1-4; possible D gene TRBD1, 6 bases. The germline gives CDR1 SGDLS, CDR2 YYNGEE. V shed 1 base and J shed 5 bases, with 12 bases lying between them. The CDR3 runs to 15 residues. The DNA of the CDR3 is TGTGCCAGCAGCGTATCTGGGCAGGGGAATGAAAAACTGTTTTTT. It codes for CASSVSGQGNEKLFF.

This clone was seen just once. The genes are TRBV19 and TRBJ1-6; 7 bases fit TRBD1. The germline V gene has CDR1 LNHDA and CDR2 SQIVND (reference sequence). V trimming: 8 bases; J trimming: 7 bases; junction bases outside the gene matches: 8. This CDR3 comprises 14 residues. The CDR3 region has the DNA TGTGCCAGTCATTACGGGACAGAAAATTCACCCCTCCACTTT. Translation: CASHYGTENSPLHF. The full variable domain, completed using reference TRBV19 and TRBJ1-6, is DGGITQSPKYLFRKEGQNVTLSCEQNLNHDAMYWYRQDPGQGLRLIYYSQIVNDFQKGDIAEGYSVSREKKESFPLTVTSAQKNPTAFYLCASHYGTENSPLHFGNGTRLTVT.

The rearrangement joins TRBV19 to TRBJ1-1; 8 bases map to TRBD1. The J segment lost 10 bases and the V segment lost 0 bases, leaving 4 bases of the junction unmatched. Germline loops: CDR1 LNHDA, CDR2 SQIVND (reference sequence). The CDR3 spans 13 residues. CDR3 amino acids: CASSIDQGAGAFF. CDR3 DNA: TGTGCCAGTAGTATAGATCAGGGGGCCGGAGCTTTCTTT.

The rearrangement uses TRBV4-1 and TRBJ1-3; perhaps TRBD1 as D (5 bases). V was pared by 1 base and J by 0 bases, with 10 bases between. Per germline, CDR1 MGHRA and CDR2 YSYEKL. The CDR3 runs 16 residues. This chain's CDR3 is CASSQGGRSSGNTIYF. CDR3 nucleotides: TGCGCCAGCAGCCAAGGGGGCAGAAGCTCTGGAAACACCATATATTTT.

The chain joins TRBV18 to TRBJ1-1; D might be TRBD1 (5 bases). The germline gives CDR1 KGHSH, CDR2 LQKENI. The CDR3 sequence is 15 residues long. Trimming pared 10 bases from V and 1 base from J, leaving 19 bases between. CDR3 nucleotides: TGTGCCACCTCGATGGGAGGAGGGACGAACACTGAAGCTTTCTTT. It codes for CATSMGGGTNTEAFF.

The DNA for the CDR3 is TGTGCCACCAGCAGAGATTCACTCATACAAGAGACCCAGTACTTC. This codes for CATSRDSLIQETQYF. This chain uses TRBV15 with TRBJ2-5; no clear D. Germline values: CDR1 LNHNV, CDR2 YYDKDF (reference sequence). The CDR3 runs 15 residues. Trimming left V 0 bases short and J 2 bases short, with 10 bases between.

J is TRBJ2-1 and V is TRBV7-3; D unresolved. V was clipped by 5 bases and J by 9 bases, with 14 bases between them. The CDR3 is made up of 13 amino acids. Germline CDR1 is SGHTA and CDR2 is FQGTGA. As DNA, the CDR3 is TGTGCCAGCAGCGCCAACCTAGTCGGTGAGCAGTTCTTC. This gives the protein CASSANLVGEQFF.

The chain recombines TRBV9 with TRBJ2-4; D remains ambiguous. The CDR3 runs 14 residues. Per the germline V gene, CDR1 is SGDLS and CDR2 is YYNGEE. The V gene lost 0 bases and the J gene lost 0 bases, with 4 bases spanning the gap. The chain's CDR3 is CASSVDSAKNIQYF. The CDR3 DNA follows: TGTGCCAGCAGCGTAGATTCAGCCAAAAACATTCAGTACTTC.

The CDR3 region has the DNA TGCGCCAGCAGCTTGGTTAGCGGGGGACAAGAGACCCAGTACTTC. Its protein is CASSLVSGGQETQYF. V gene TRBV5-1 combines with J gene TRBJ2-5; 9 bases line up with TRBD2. V lost 0 bases, J lost 2 bases, and 2 bases stayed unmatched. This CDR3 contains 15 residues. Germline V gives CDR1 SGHRS, CDR2 YFSETQ.

This chain connects TRBV5-1 to TRBJ1-1, with a weak D call TRBD1 (5 bases). Trimming removed 1 base at V and 5 bases at J, with 12 bases between. The CDR3 consists of 14 residues. The germline V gene encodes CDR1 SGHRS and CDR2 YFSETQ. The CDR3 protein is CASSLRGSGTEAFF. In DNA form, the CDR3 reads TGCGCCAGCAGCTTGCGGGGGTCCGGGACTGAAGCTTTCTTT.

CDR3 region: CASSQVQGQVAFF. The CDR3 DNA follows: TGCGCCAGCAGCCAAGTCCAGGGACAGGTTGCTTTCTTT. The chain couples TRBV4-3 to TRBJ1-1; 8 bases are shared with TRBD1. This CDR3 contains 13 residues. Unmatched junction bases numbered 6, after V lost 1 base and J lost 11 bases. Germline V CDR1 and CDR2: LGHNA, YSLEER.

The chain links TRBV6-5 to TRBJ1-2; no definite D call. V lost 5 bases and J lost 5, with 15 bases in between. This CDR3 is 14 amino acids long. Germline V gene data show CDR1 as MNHEY and CDR2 as SVGAGI. The CDR3 bases are TGTGCCAGCAGTATAACCTTGAACGGGTATGGCTACACCTTC. The encoded protein is CASSITLNGYGYTF.

The V and J genes are TRBV5-6 and TRBJ2-3; 13 nucleotides align to TRBD2. The CDR3 spans 16 residues. The V segment lost 4 bases and the J segment 3 bases; nucleotides outside the gene matches: 5. Germline V CDR1 and CDR2: SGHDT, YYEEEE. CDR3 loop: CASSHRLAGGTDTQYF. DNA for the CDR3: TGTGCCAGCAGCCATCGACTAGCGGGGGGTACAGATACGCAGTATTTT.

J is TRBJ2-5 and V is TRBV5-1; 9 positions match TRBD1. This CDR3 spans 14 amino acids. With V trimmed by 0 bases and J by 5 bases, 2 bases remained unmatched. CDR1 SGHRS and CDR2 YFSETQ come from the germline V gene. The CDR3 here is CASSLEGTGETQYF. CDR3 DNA sequence: TGCGCCAGCAGCTTGGAGGGGACAGGGGAGACCCAGTACTTC.

The CDR3 DNA follows: TGCAGCGTCGTACTGGGGGCGGCCAAAAACATTCAGTACTTC. Amino acid sequence: CSVVLGAAKNIQYF. The rearrangement joins TRBV29-1 to TRBJ2-4, with D tentatively TRBD1 (6 bases). CDR1 and CDR2 from the germline V gene are SQVTM and ANQGSEA. Trimming left V 6 bases short and J 1 base short, with 13 bases between. This CDR3 contains 14 residues.

The rearrangement uses TRBV6-6 and TRBJ2-1; the D is unclear. V was pared by 4 bases and J by 6 bases, with 7 bases between. CDR3 length: 12 amino acids. Germline V gene data show CDR1 as MNHNY and CDR2 as SVGAGI (reference sequence). CDR3 nucleotide sequence: TGTGCCAGCAGTTCCTGGGCCAATGAGCAGTTCTTC. This gives the protein CASSSWANEQFF.

This clone was counted once. The chain joins TRBV15 to TRBJ1-2, with TRBD1 as a possible D gene (6 bases). Trimming cost V 0 bases and J 9 bases, with 14 bases left between them. Germline V gene lookup returns CDR1 LNHNV and CDR2 YYDKDF (reference sequence). The CDR3 covers 14 residues. The CDR3 DNA reads as TGTGCCACCAGCAGAGATCAGAGGGGACAAAGCTACACCTTC. It encodes CATSRDQRGQSYTF.

The chain links TRBV9 to TRBJ1-1; 9 bases fit TRBD1. The CDR3 is 14 amino acids. Losses at the gene ends were 2 bases for V and 5 bases for J; bases not matched to a gene: 4. Germline loops: CDR1 SGDLS, CDR2 YYNGEE. CDR3 sequence reads: CASSVDGQGTEAFF. CDR3 coding DNA: TGTGCCAGCAGCGTCGACGGACAGGGGACTGAAGCTTTCTTT.

This clone was observed a few times. The CDR3 coding sequence is TGTGCCAGTAGTATCAGGGAGCATCAGCCCCAGCATTTT. Amino acids: CASSIREHQPQHF. The J gene is TRBJ1-5, the V gene TRBV19, with D maybe TRBD1 (5 bases). Trimming removed 3 bases at V and 5 bases at J, with 8 bases between. The CDR3 runs to 13 residues. Germline V gene lookup returns CDR1 LNHDA and CDR2 SQIVND (reference sequence). The full variable domain, completed using reference TRBV19 and TRBJ1-5, is DGGITQSPKYLFRKEGQNVTLSCEQNLNHDAMYWYRQDPGQGLRLIYYSQIVNDFQKGDIAEGYSVSREKKESFPLTVTSAQKNPTAFYLCASSIREHQPQHFGDGTRLSIL.

This clone has more than one count but fewer than ten. The V gene is TRBV7-9, the J gene TRBJ2-7; 11 bases match TRBD2. The germline gives CDR1 SEHNR, CDR2 FQNEAQ (reference sequence). This CDR3 is 15 amino acids long. J lost 2 bases, V lost 3 bases, and 3 bases had no gene match. Written as DNA, the CDR3 is TGTGCCAGCAGCTTCGGGGGACTAGCGGCCTACGAGCAGTACTTC. Residues: CASSFGGLAAYEQYF.